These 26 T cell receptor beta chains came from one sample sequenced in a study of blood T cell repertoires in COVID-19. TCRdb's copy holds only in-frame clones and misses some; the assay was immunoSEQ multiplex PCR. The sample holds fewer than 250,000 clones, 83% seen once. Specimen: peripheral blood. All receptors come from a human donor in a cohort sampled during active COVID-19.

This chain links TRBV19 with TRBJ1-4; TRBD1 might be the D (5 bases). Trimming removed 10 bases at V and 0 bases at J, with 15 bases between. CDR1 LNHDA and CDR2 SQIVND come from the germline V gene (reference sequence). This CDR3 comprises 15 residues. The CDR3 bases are TGTGCCACCTTCGACAGTTATGCAACTAATGAAAAACTGTTTTTT. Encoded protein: CATFDSYATNEKLFF.

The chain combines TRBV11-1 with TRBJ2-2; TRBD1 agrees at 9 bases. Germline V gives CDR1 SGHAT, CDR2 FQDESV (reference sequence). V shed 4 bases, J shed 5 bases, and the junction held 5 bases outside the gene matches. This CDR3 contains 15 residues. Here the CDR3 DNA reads TGTGCCAGCAGCTATACGGGACAGGGAACCGGGGAGCTGTTTTTT. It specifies CASSYTGQGTGELFF.

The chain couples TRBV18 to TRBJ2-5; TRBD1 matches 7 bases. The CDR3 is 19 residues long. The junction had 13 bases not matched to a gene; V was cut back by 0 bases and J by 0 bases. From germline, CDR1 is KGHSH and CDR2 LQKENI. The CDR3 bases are TGTGCCAGCTCACCACCGGGGACAGTCGCAATCTTGTACCAAGAGACCCAGTACTTC. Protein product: CASSPPGTVAILYQETQYF.

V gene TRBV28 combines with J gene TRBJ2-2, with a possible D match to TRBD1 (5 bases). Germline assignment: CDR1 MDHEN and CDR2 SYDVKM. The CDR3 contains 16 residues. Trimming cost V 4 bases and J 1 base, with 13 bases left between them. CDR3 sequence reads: CASSSLGRENTGELFF. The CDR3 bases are TGTGCCAGCAGTTCCCTGGGCAGGGAGAACACCGGGGAGCTGTTTTTT.

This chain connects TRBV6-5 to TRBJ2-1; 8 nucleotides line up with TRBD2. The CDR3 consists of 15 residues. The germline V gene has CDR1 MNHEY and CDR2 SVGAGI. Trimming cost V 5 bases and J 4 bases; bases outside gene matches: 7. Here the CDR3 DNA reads TGTGCCAGCAGTAGTAACGGGAGGGCGTACAATGAGCAGTTCTTC. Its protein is CASSSNGRAYNEQFF.

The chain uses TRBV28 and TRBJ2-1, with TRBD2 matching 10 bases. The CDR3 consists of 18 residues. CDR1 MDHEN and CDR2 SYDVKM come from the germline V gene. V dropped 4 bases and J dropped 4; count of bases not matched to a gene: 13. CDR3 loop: CASSSPARAGGSYNEQFF. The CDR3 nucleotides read TGTGCCAGCAGTTCCCCGGCGCGAGCGGGAGGGTCATACAATGAGCAGTTCTTC.

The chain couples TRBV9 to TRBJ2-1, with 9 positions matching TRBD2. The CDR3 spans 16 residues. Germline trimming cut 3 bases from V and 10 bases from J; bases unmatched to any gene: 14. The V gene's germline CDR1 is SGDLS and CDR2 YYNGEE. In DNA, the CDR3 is TGTGCCAGCAGCGGCCCACTGGCGCGGGAGGGGGGCGAGCAGTTCTTC. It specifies CASSGPLAREGGEQFF.

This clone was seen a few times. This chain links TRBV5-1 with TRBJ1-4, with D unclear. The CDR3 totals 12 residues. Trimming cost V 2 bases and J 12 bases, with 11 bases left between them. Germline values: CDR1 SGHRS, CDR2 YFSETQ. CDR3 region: CASSFTGEELFF. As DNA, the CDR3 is TGCGCCAGCAGCTTCACCGGGGAGGAACTGTTTTTT.

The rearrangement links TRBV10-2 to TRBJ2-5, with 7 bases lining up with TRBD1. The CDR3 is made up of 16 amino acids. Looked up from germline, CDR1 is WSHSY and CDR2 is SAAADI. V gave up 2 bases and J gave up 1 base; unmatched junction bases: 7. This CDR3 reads CASSEVFGTAQETQYF. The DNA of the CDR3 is TGCGCCAGCAGTGAGGTGTTCGGGACAGCCCAAGAGACCCAGTACTTC.

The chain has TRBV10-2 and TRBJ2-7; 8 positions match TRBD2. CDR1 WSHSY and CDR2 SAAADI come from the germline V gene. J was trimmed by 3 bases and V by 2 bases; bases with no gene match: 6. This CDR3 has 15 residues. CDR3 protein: CASSELQREFYEQYF. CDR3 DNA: TGCGCCAGCAGTGAGCTCCAGCGGGAGTTCTACGAGCAGTACTTC.

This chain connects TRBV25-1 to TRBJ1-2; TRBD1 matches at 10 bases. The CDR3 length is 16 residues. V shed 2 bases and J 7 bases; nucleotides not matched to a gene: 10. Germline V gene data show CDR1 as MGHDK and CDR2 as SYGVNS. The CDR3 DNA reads TGTGCCAGCAGTGAAAGAGTCGGGACAGGGGTTCTTGGCTACACCTTC. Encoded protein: CASSERVGTGVLGYTF.

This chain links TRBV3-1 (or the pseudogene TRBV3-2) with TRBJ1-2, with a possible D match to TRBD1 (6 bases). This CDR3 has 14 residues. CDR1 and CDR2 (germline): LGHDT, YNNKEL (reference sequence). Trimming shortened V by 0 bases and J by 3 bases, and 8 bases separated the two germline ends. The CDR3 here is CASSQEGADYGYTF. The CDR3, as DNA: TGTGCCAGCAGCCAAGAGGGGGCCGACTATGGCTACACCTTC.

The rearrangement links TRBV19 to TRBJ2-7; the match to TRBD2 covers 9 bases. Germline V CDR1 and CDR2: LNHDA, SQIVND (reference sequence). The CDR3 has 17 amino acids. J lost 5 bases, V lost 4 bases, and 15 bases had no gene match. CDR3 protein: CASSRRPVLAGDNEQYF. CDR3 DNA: TGTGCCAGTAGTAGGAGACCCGTTTTAGCGGGAGACAACGAGCAGTACTTC. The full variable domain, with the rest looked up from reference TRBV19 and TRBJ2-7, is DGGITQSPKYLFRKEGQNVTLSCEQNLNHDAMYWYRQDPGQGLRLIYYSQIVNDFQKGDIAEGYSVSREKKESFPLTVTSAQKNPTAFYLCASSRRPVLAGDNEQYFGPGTRLTVT.

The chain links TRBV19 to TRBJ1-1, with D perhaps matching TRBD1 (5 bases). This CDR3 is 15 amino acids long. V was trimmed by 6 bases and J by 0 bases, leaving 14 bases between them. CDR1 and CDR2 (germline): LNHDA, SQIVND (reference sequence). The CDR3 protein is CASSGVPGMNTEAFF. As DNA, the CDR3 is TGTGCCAGTAGCGGTGTGCCAGGGATGAACACTGAAGCTTTCTTT.

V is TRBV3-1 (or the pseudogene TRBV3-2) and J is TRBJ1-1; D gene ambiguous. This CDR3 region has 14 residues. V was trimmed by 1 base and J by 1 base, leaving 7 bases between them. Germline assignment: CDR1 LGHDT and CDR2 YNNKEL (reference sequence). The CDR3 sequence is CASSQVRGNTEAFF. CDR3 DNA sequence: TGTGCCAGCAGCCAAGTTCGAGGGAACACTGAAGCTTTCTTT.

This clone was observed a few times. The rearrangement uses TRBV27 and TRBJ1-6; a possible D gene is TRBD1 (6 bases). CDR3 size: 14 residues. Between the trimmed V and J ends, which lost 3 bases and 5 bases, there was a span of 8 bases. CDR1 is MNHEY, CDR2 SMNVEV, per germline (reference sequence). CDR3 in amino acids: CASSFGTNNSPLHF. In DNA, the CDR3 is TGTGCCAGCAGTTTCGGGACAAATAATTCACCCCTCCACTTT.

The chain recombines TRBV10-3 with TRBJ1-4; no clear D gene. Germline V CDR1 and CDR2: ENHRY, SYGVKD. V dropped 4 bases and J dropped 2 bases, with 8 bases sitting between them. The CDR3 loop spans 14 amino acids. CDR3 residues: CAISGGETNEKLFF. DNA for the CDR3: TGTGCCATCAGTGGAGGAGAGACTAATGAAAAACTGTTTTTT.

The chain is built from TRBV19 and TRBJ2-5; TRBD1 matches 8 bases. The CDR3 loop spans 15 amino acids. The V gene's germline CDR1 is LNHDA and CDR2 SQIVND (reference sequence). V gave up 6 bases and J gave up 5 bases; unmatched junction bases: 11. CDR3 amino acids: CASSSDRGGRETQYF. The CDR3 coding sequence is TGTGCCAGTAGCAGTGACAGGGGAGGACGGGAGACCCAGTACTTC.

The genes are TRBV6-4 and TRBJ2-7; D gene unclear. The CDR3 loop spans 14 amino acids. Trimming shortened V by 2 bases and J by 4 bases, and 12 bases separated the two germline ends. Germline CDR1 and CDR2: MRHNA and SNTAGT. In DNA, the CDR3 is TGTGCCAGCAGTGACCCACATTCATGGTACGAGCAGTACTTC. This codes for CASSDPHSWYEQYF.

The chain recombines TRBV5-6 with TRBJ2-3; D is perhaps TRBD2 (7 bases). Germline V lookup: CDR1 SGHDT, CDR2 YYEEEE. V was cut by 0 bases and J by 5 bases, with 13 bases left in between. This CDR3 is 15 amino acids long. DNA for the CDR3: TGTGCCAGCAGCTTGGGAGGGAGGGGGAGAGATACGCAGTATTTT. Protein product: CASSLGGRGRDTQYF. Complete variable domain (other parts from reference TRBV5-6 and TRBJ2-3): DAGVTQSPTHLIKTRGQQVTLRCSPKSGHDTVSWYQQALGQGPQFIFQYYEEEERQRGNFPDRFSGHQFPNYSSELNVNALLLGDSALYLCASSLGGRGRDTQYFGPGTRLTVL.

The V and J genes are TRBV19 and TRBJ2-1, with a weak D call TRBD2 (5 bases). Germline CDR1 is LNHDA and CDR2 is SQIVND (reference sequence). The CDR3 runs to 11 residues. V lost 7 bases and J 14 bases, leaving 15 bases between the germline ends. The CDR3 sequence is CASKGAMAKFF. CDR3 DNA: TGTGCCAGTAAGGGAGCGATGGCGAAGTTCTTC.

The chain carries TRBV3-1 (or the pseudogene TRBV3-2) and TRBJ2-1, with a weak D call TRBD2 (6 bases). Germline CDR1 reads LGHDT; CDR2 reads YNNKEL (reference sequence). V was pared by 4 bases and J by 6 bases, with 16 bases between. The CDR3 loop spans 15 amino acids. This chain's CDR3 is CASSRPGLNSNEQFF. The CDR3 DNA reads TGTGCCAGCAGCCGACCGGGACTGAATTCCAATGAGCAGTTCTTC.

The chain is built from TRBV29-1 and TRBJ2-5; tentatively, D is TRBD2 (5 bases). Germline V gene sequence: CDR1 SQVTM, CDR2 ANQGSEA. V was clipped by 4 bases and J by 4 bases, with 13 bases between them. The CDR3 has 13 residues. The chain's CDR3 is CSVGKASGETQYF. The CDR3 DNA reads TGCAGCGTTGGTAAGGCAAGCGGAGAGACCCAGTACTTC.

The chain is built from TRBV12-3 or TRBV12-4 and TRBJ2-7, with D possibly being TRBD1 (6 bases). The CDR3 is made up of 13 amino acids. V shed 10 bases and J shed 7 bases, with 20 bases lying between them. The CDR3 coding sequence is TGTGCCACCAGCCGAAGGGGGTTTGGTGAGCAGTACTTC. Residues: CATSRRGFGEQYF.

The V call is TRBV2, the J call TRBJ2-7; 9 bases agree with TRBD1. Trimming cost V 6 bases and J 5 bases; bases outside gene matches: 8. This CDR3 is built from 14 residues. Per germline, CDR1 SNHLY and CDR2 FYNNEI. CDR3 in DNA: TGTGCCAGCAGATCCGGGACAGGGTCCGACGAGCAGTACTTC. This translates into CASRSGTGSDEQYF.

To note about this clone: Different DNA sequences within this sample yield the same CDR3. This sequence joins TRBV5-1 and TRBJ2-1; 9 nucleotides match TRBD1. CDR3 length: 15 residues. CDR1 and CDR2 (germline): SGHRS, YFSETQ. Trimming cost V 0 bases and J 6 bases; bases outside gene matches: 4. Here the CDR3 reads CASSLAGTGFNEQFF. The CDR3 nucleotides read TGCGCCAGCAGCTTGGCCGGGACAGGGTTCAATGAGCAGTTCTTC.